The 31 T cell receptor beta chains reported below all come from one sample, sequenced in a study of blood T cell repertoires in COVID-19. Profiling relied on immunoSEQ multiplex PCR, and the TCRdb table lists in-frame clones only, not all of them. The sample shows tens of thousands of clones, around nine tenths of them seen only once. Sequenced input: peripheral blood. The receptors derive from a human donor in a cohort sampled during active COVID-19.

The chain has TRBV24-1 and TRBJ2-7; the match to TRBD1 covers 9 bases. The length of the CDR3 is 13 residues. V shed 10 bases and J 2 bases; nucleotides not matched to a gene: 5. Germline V gene lookup returns CDR1 KGHDR and CDR2 SFDVKD. The CDR3 DNA follows: TGTGCCACTACCGGGACAGGGACCTACGAGCAGTACTTC. It is translated as CATTGTGTYEQYF.

Only one count was recorded for this clone. The chain carries TRBV12-3 or TRBV12-4 and TRBJ2-5; D unclear. There are 13 residues in the CDR3. Trimming shortened V by 6 bases and J by 5 bases, and 13 bases separated the two germline ends. The CDR3 DNA sequence: TGTGCCAGCAGCCCCGGGTTGATGGAGACCCAGTACTTC. Encoded protein: CASSPGLMETQYF.

The chain uses TRBV4-1 and TRBJ2-3, with TRBD2 identical over 9 bases. The CDR3 has 16 residues. Unmatched junction bases numbered 4, after V lost 2 bases and J lost 1 base. The V gene's germline CDR1 is MGHRA and CDR2 YSYEKL. Here the CDR3 reads CASSQSIAGGTDTQYF. The CDR3 region has the DNA TGCGCCAGCAGCCAATCTATAGCGGGAGGCACAGATACGCAGTATTTT.

The CDR3 reads CASSLDRGPDEQYF. CDR3 in DNA: TGCGCCAGCAGCTTGGACAGGGGGCCGGACGAGCAGTACTTC. The chain joins TRBV5-1 to TRBJ2-7; the match to TRBD1 covers 9 bases. The germline gives CDR1 SGHRS, CDR2 YFSETQ. CDR3 length equals 14 residues. The junction had 3 bases not matched to a gene; V was cut back by 0 bases and J by 5 bases.

Here the CDR3 DNA reads TGTGCCAGCAGCTTAGACACAACCTTTAGCGGGACTCTGTACAATGAGCAGTTCTTC. Residues: CASSLDTTFSGTLYNEQFF. The V call is TRBV11-3, the J call TRBJ2-1; 8 positions match TRBD2. The CDR3 covers 19 residues. Germline trimming cut 0 bases from V and 4 bases from J; bases unmatched to any gene: 14. In germline, CDR1 is SGHNT, CDR2 YENEEA.

The J gene is TRBJ2-7, the V gene TRBV7-9; D not certain. There are 11 residues in the CDR3. The V and J ends lost 2 bases and 5 bases respectively, with 4 bases between them. CDR1 and CDR2 from the germline V gene are SEHNR and FQNEAQ (reference sequence). CDR3 residues: CASSLSNEQYF. CDR3 DNA sequence: TGTGCCAGCAGCTTAAGCAACGAGCAGTACTTC. Based on the CDR3 plus reference TRBV7-9 and TRBJ2-7, the full variable domain is DTGVSQNPRHKITKRGQNVTFRCDPISEHNRLYWYRQTLGQGPEFLTYFQNEAQLEKSRLLSDRFSAERPKGSFSTLEIQRTEQGDSAMYLCASSLSNEQYFGPGTRLTVT.

V usage is TRBV6-1 and J usage is TRBJ2-7; TRBD2 matches at 10 bases. CDR1 is MNHNS, CDR2 SASEGT, per germline. After removal of 2 bases from V and 6 bases from J, the junction contained 7 bases not matched to a gene. This CDR3 region has 15 residues. The CDR3 region has the DNA TGTGCCAGCAGTGAACTAGCGGGAGCATCTACCGAGCAGTACTTC. As protein: CASSELAGASTEQYF.

The chain carries TRBV7-9 and TRBJ2-7; TRBD1 matches 8 bases. Per germline, CDR1 SEHNR and CDR2 FQNEAQ (reference sequence). The CDR3 runs to 14 residues. V dropped 2 bases and J dropped 4; count of bases not matched to a gene: 4. CDR3 loop: CASSLQGAGYEQYF. The CDR3 nucleotides read TGTGCCAGCAGCTTACAGGGGGCGGGGTACGAGCAGTACTTC.

The table lists this clone with a count of one. The J gene is TRBJ2-7, the V gene TRBV7-6, with 10 bases identical to TRBD1. CDR1 is SGHVS, CDR2 FNYEAQ, per germline. V was clipped by 2 bases and J by 0 bases; unmatched bases: 10. The CDR3 totals 18 residues. Here the CDR3 reads CASSLRDRGAVPSYEQYF. The DNA of the CDR3 is TGTGCCAGCAGCTTACGGGACAGGGGCGCCGTACCCTCCTACGAGCAGTACTTC.

The chain carries TRBV5-4 and TRBJ1-1; 9 bases agree with TRBD1. The trim removed 4 bases at V and 4 bases at J, leaving 11 bases unmatched. Germline values: CDR1 SGHNT, CDR2 YYREEE (reference sequence). The CDR3 extends over 16 amino acids. CDR3 protein: CASSPGQGPSGTEAFF. The CDR3 DNA reads TGTGCCAGCAGCCCGGGACAGGGTCCTTCCGGCACTGAAGCTTTCTTT. Full variable domain (rest looked up from reference TRBV5-4 and TRBJ1-1): ETGVTQSPTHLIKTRGQQVTLRCSSQSGHNTVSWYQQALGQGPQFIFQYYREEENGRGNFPPRFSGLQFPNYSSELNVNALELDDSALYLCASSPGQGPSGTEAFFGQGTRLTVV.

A few counts support this clone. CDR3 residues: CASKARVFTGELFF. DNA for the CDR3: TGTGCCAGCAAAGCGAGAGTTTTCACCGGGGAGCTGTTTTTT. The chain employs TRBV27 and TRBJ2-2; D unresolved. V was clipped by 7 bases and J by 4 bases, with 13 bases between them. The CDR3 has 14 residues. Germline lookup yields CDR1 MNHEY and CDR2 SMNVEV (reference sequence).

This clone has a single count. This chain uses TRBV7-2 with TRBJ2-1, with D tentatively TRBD2 (6 bases). V shed 8 bases and J shed 0 bases, with 14 bases lying between them. Germline CDR1 and CDR2: SGHTA and FQGNSA. The CDR3 is 15 amino acids. CDR3 nucleotides: TGTGCCAGCCAGGGACTCATGAGCTCCTACAATGAGCAGTTCTTC. This gives the protein CASQGLMSSYNEQFF.

This chain joins TRBV5-1 and TRBJ1-2; TRBD1 aligns across 7 bases. Germline V gene lookup returns CDR1 SGHRS and CDR2 YFSETQ. V trimming: 5 bases; J trimming: 7 bases; junction bases outside the gene matches: 11. This CDR3 spans 14 amino acids. DNA for the CDR3: TGCGCCAGCAGACTTGTTGAAGGGGGCGGTGGCTACACCTTC. This gives the protein CASRLVEGGGGYTF.

The count of this clone is one. The genes are TRBV21-1 and TRBJ2-7; the table assigns TRBD1, which was not confirmed against the DNA. TRBV21-1 is a known pseudogene. The CDR3 contains 14 residues. The CDR3 sequence: CASIKLGSSYEQYF. The DNA of the CDR3 is TGTGCCAGCATAAAGTTGGGCAGCTCCTACGAGCAGTACTTC.

The V gene is TRBV5-8, the J gene TRBJ2-7; 9 bases fit TRBD2. This CDR3 is built from 15 residues. Germline-derived CDR1 and CDR2 are SGHTS and YDEGEE. V trimming: 2 bases; J trimming: 5 bases; junction bases outside the gene matches: 8. The CDR3 DNA reads TGTGCCAGCAGCTTAGATGGGCGGGAGGGCCACGAGCAGTACTTC. Residues: CASSLDGREGHEQYF.

The chain couples TRBV6-1 to TRBJ1-1; no clear D. Trimming took 0 bases from V and 10 from J, leaving 12 bases between them. CDR3 length: 13 residues. Germline CDR1 reads MNHNS; CDR2 reads SASEGT. For the CDR3, the DNA is TGTGCCAGCAGTGAAGCGCTGAGGAAATCAGCTTTCTTT. This sequence encodes CASSEALRKSAFF.

This sequence joins TRBV9 and TRBJ2-1; 11 bases agree with TRBD2. This CDR3 has 16 residues. The germline gives CDR1 SGDLS, CDR2 YYNGEE. The junction had 10 bases not matched to a gene; V was cut back by 4 bases and J by 7 bases. CDR3 protein: CASSSLVGTSGNEQFF. Here the CDR3 DNA reads TGTGCCAGCAGCTCCCTCGTGGGGACTAGCGGTAATGAGCAGTTCTTC.

The V and J genes are TRBV9 and TRBJ2-1, with a weak D call TRBD2 (7 bases). Deletions cut 0 bases from V and 7 bases from J, with 20 bases between. Germline V lookup: CDR1 SGDLS, CDR2 YYNGEE. CDR3 length: 17 amino acids. Written as DNA, the CDR3 is TGTGCCAGCAGCGTAGCTTTAAGGGGGGGACTCAAAAATGAGCAGTTCTTC. Amino acids: CASSVALRGGLKNEQFF.

As to this clone: The identical CDR3 is also encoded by other nucleotide sequences in the sample. V usage is TRBV28 and J usage is TRBJ2-7; D not certain. Trimming removed 3 bases from V and 4 bases from J, with 7 bases in between. CDR1 MDHEN and CDR2 SYDVKM come from the germline V gene. The CDR3 consists of 12 residues. This chain's CDR3 is CASSFGLYEQYF. CDR3 coding DNA: TGTGCCAGCAGTTTCGGTCTATACGAGCAGTACTTC.

The chain links TRBV18 to TRBJ2-5; D perhaps matches TRBD2 (5 bases). V lost 2 bases and J 5 bases, leaving 6 bases between the germline ends. CDR1 KGHSH and CDR2 LQKENI come from the germline V gene. This CDR3 has 12 amino acids. CDR3 DNA sequence: TGTGCCAGCTCACCAGGGGAGGAGACCCAGTACTTC. Translating it yields CASSPGEETQYF.

This clone was found a few times. This chain uses TRBV2 with TRBJ1-1, with a possible D match to TRBD1 (6 bases). The germline V and J ends were trimmed by 5 bases and 0 bases, with 10 bases remaining between them. This CDR3 has 14 amino acids. CDR1 and CDR2 (germline): SNHLY, FYNNEI. CDR3 sequence: CASSRWDMNTEAFF. CDR3 DNA: TGTGCCAGCAGTCGCTGGGACATGAACACTGAAGCTTTCTTT.

The V and J genes are TRBV6-5 and TRBJ1-5, with D possibly being TRBD1 (5 bases). This CDR3 has 15 residues. V was trimmed by 5 bases and J by 0 bases, leaving 11 bases between them. Germline V gives CDR1 MNHEY, CDR2 SVGAGI. Here the CDR3 DNA reads TGTGCCAGCAGTACCCGGACAAATAGCAATCAGCCCCAGCATTTT. Translation: CASSTRTNSNQPQHF.

This rearrangement joins TRBV28 to TRBJ1-5; the D is unclear. The V gene's germline CDR1 is MDHEN and CDR2 SYDVKM. V was trimmed by 5 bases and J by 11 bases, leaving 13 bases between them. This CDR3 is 12 amino acids long. The CDR3 sequence: CASSVGGVAQHF. The CDR3 coding sequence is TGTGCCAGCAGTGTTGGCGGTGTGGCCCAGCATTTT.

This clone was counted once. V usage is TRBV28 and J usage is TRBJ1-2; D is unclear. The CDR3 sequence is 16 residues long. V was trimmed by 7 bases and J by 7 bases, leaving 25 bases between them. CDR1 and CDR2 from the germline V gene are MDHEN and SYDVKM. CDR3 amino acids: CASNLRAEGFRVGYTF. CDR3 sequence (DNA): TGTGCCAGCAACCTCCGAGCCGAGGGTTTTCGGGTTGGCTACACCTTC.

This clone was seen a single time. The chain carries TRBV25-1 and TRBJ1-2; TRBD1 agrees at 11 bases. Germline CDR1 reads MGHDK; CDR2 reads SYGVNS. The CDR3 is 14 residues long. V was pared by 5 bases and J by 4 bases, with 3 bases of the junction left unmatched. The CDR3, as DNA: TGTGCCAGCAGTAGGACAGGGGGCGGCTATGGCTACACCTTC. It is translated as CASSRTGGGYGYTF.

CDR3: CASRWSGGYEQYF. CDR3 sequence (DNA): TGTGCCAGCAGGTGGTCAGGGGGCTACGAGCAGTACTTC. The chain is built from TRBV28 and TRBJ2-7; 7 bases align to TRBD1. Germline V gene data show CDR1 as MDHEN and CDR2 as SYDVKM. V trimming: 6 bases; J trimming: 3 bases; junction bases outside the gene matches: 5. CDR3 length: 13 residues.

CDR3 nucleotide sequence: TGTGCCAGCATCATGGACAGGGCTGGTAATGAGCAGTTCTTC. Its protein product is CASIMDRAGNEQFF. The J gene is TRBJ2-1, the V gene TRBV6-5, with 8 positions matching TRBD1. The CDR3 is 14 residues long. J was trimmed by 7 bases and V by 7 bases; bases with no gene match: 9. Germline V gives CDR1 MNHEY, CDR2 SVGAGI.

The rearrangement joins TRBV20-1 to TRBJ2-1; D may be TRBD2 (5 bases). The V end lost 3 bases, the J end lost 9 bases, and 30 bases lay between the germline ends. This CDR3 region has 18 residues. In germline, CDR1 is DFQATT, CDR2 SNEGSKA (reference sequence). CDR3 residues: CSASTNPGERLYTREQFF. CDR3 in DNA: TGCAGTGCTAGTACCAACCCCGGGGAGCGGCTATACACCCGTGAGCAGTTCTTC.

The J gene is TRBJ1-4, the V gene TRBV7-8, with 8 bases aligning to TRBD1. The CDR3 is 15 residues long. The germline V gene encodes CDR1 SGHVS and CDR2 FQNEAQ. With 0 bases clipped from V and 7 bases from J, the junction kept 4 bases outside the gene matches. As DNA, the CDR3 is TGTGCCAGCAGCTTAGCGTGGGACAGGCCTGAAAAACTGTTTTTT. Its translation is CASSLAWDRPEKLFF.

The CDR3 bases are TGTGCCAGTAGTCTCCGGGACAGCTATACCGATACGCAGTATTTT. Its translation is CASSLRDSYTDTQYF. The rearrangement links TRBV19 to TRBJ2-3, with 7 bases lining up with TRBD1. After removal of 5 bases from V and 6 bases from J, the junction contained 11 bases not matched to a gene. This CDR3 has 15 amino acids. From germline, CDR1 is LNHDA and CDR2 SQIVND (reference sequence).

The CDR3 spells CASSLGGTTDTQYF. CDR3 nucleotide sequence: TGTGCCAGCAGCTTGGGAGGAACCACAGATACGCAGTATTTT. V usage is TRBV5-8 and J usage is TRBJ2-3, with unresolved D. V lost 0 bases, J lost 2 bases, and 7 bases lay in between. In germline, CDR1 is SGHTS, CDR2 YDEGEE. CDR3 length: 14 residues.